This T cell receptor beta chain originates from a study of T cell responses to AZD1222 COVID-19 vaccine. Study-wide results and caveats: Nearly half of unique spike-specific TCRs reportedly avoided B.1.351 and B.1.1.7 mutated regions.

With regard to this clone: What it binds is unknown.

From germline, CDR1 is SGHTA and CDR2 FQGTGA. The CDR3 is 15 residues long. Trimming took off 6 bases at V and 1 base at J, with 12 bases between the two ends. Method: immunoSEQ multiplex PCR; TCRdb's copy keeps in-frame clones and lacks some. There are approximately 150,000 clones in the sample; 90% occur only once, and 1.5% to 2% lies in the top ten. This clonotype was sampled from an adult who received the AZD1222 COVID-19 vaccine. V is TRBV7-3 and J is TRBJ2-2; TRBD2 is a possible D gene (6 bases). The source was peripheral blood, collected 28 days after the second AZD1222 dose. CDR3 region: CASSSSGENTGELFF. CDR3 DNA: TGTGCCAGCAGTTCCTCGGGGGAGAACACCGGGGAGCTGTTTTTT.